The following is a T cell receptor (beta chain) sequence with its context. Its antigen is undetermined. The source of the sample is a study of T cell responses to AZD1222 COVID-19 vaccine. Assay used: immunoSEQ multiplex PCR; TCRdb lists only in-frame clones, some missing. There are 130,000 or so clones in the sample; around 87% occur only once, and under 3.5% lies in the top ten. Trimming pared 0 bases from V and 3 bases from J, leaving 9 bases between. CDR3 length: 14 residues. Germline-derived CDR1 and CDR2 are MNHEY and SMNVEV (reference sequence). Study observations and caveats: Only after the peak T cell response were repertoires sampled. Only five or six AZD1222 recipients were seropositive at baseline. Most donors were white British and more were female, and clonal diversity was possibly underestimated. The study reported that nearly half of spike-specific TCRs target unmutated variant regions.

The chain links TRBV27 to TRBJ2-7; no clear D gene. The sample was peripheral blood, taken on day 0 of AZD1222 vaccination. This TCR came from an adult in good health. CDR3 loop: CASSLSGTHYEQYF. Here the CDR3 DNA reads TGTGCCAGCAGTTTATCGGGAACTCACTACGAGCAGTACTTC.